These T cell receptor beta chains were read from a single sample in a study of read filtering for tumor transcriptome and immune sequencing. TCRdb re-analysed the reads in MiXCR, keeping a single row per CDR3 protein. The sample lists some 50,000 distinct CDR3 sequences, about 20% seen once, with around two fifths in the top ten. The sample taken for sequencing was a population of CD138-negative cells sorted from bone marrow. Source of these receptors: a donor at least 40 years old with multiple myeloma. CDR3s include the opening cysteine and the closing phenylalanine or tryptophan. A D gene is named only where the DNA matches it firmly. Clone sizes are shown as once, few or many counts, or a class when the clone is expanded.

cdr3_nt: TGTGCCAGCACCTATAGCGGGACCGGGAAGGCCTCCTACAATGAGCAGTTCTTC
cdr3_aa: CASTYSGTGKASYNEQFF
j_call: TRBJ2-1
clone_size: many
v_call: TRBV7-9
d_call: TRBD2

cdr3_nt: TGTGCCACCACGCGTTCGGGGCCCACAGATACGCAGTATTTT
cdr3_aa: CATTRSGPTDTQYF
j_call: TRBJ2-3
clone_size: many
v_call: TRBV6-2/TRBV6-3
d_call: NA

cdr3_nt: TGTGCCAGCAGCCAATGGACTAGCGGGAGCTACAATGAGCAGTTCTTC
cdr3_aa: CASSQWTSGSYNEQFF
j_call: TRBJ2-1
clone_size: few
v_call: TRBV14
d_call: TRBD2

cdr3_nt: TGTGCCAGCAGGGGCCCGGGACTGCACTACAATGAGCAGTTCTTC
cdr3_aa: CASRGPGLHYNEQFF
j_call: TRBJ2-1
clone_size: many
v_call: TRBV7-9
d_call: NA

cdr3_nt: TGCGCCAGCAGTGAAACCGGGGAGCTGTTTTTT
cdr3_aa: CASSETGELFF
j_call: TRBJ2-2
clone_size: many
v_call: TRBV10-1
d_call: NA

cdr3_nt: TGCAGCGTGGAGACAGGGGCCACCCTCTACGAGCAGTACTTC
cdr3_aa: CSVETGATLYEQYF
j_call: TRBJ2-7
clone_size: many
v_call: TRBV29-1
d_call: TRBD1

cdr3_nt: TGTGCCAGCAGCATCCAGGGTGAAAAACTGTTTTTT
cdr3_aa: CASSIQGEKLFF
j_call: TRBJ1-4
clone_size: many
v_call: TRBV21-1
d_call: NA

cdr3_nt: TGCAGCGTTGAAGGGACAGGGGAAAAACTGTTTTTT
cdr3_aa: CSVEGTGEKLFF
j_call: TRBJ1-4
clone_size: few
v_call: TRBV29-1
d_call: TRBD1

cdr3_nt: TGTGCCAGCAGCCAAGTGGGGACAGATACGCAGTATTTT
cdr3_aa: CASSQVGTDTQYF
j_call: TRBJ2-3
clone_size: many
v_call: TRBV4-2
d_call: NA

cdr3_nt: TGCGCCAGCAGCTTGGAGGGATCCGGGACAGGTTACAATGAGCAGTTCTTC
cdr3_aa: CASSLEGSGTGYNEQFF
j_call: TRBJ2-1
clone_size: few
v_call: TRBV5-1
d_call: TRBD1

cdr3_nt: TGTGCCAGCAGACTCCCGGGACTAGCGGGAGGGTTTGAGCAGTTCTTC
cdr3_aa: CASRLPGLAGGFEQFF
j_call: TRBJ2-1
clone_size: many
v_call: TRBV12-3/TRBV12-4
d_call: TRBD2

cdr3_nt: TGCAGTGCTAGAGATCTCGGTAGTAGTCCCCAAGAGACCCAGTACTTC
cdr3_aa: CSARDLGSSPQETQYF
j_call: TRBJ2-5
clone_size: many
v_call: TRBV20-1
d_call: NA

cdr3_nt: TGTGCCAGCAGGCGACCGGGACTAGCGGGAGCCGAGCAGTACTTC
cdr3_aa: CASRRPGLAGAEQYF
j_call: TRBJ2-7
clone_size: many
v_call: TRBV11-2
d_call: TRBD2

cdr3_nt: TGTGCCAGCAGTCTCTGGCGGGAGGGCCTTTTAGAGCAGTTCTTC
cdr3_aa: CASSLWREGLLEQFF
j_call: TRBJ2-1
clone_size: many
v_call: TRBV2
d_call: TRBD2

cdr3_nt: TGCAGCGTTGACTCGGACAGCCGCTATGGCTACACCTTC
cdr3_aa: CSVDSDSRYGYTF
j_call: TRBJ1-2
clone_size: many
v_call: TRBV29-1
d_call: NA

cdr3_nt: TGCGCCAGCAGCACCGGGACAGGGGTCTACAATGAGCAGTTCTTC
cdr3_aa: CASSTGTGVYNEQFF
j_call: TRBJ2-1
clone_size: many
v_call: TRBV5-1
d_call: TRBD1

cdr3_nt: TGTGCCAGTAGTATAGGCGGGAGGAGGAATGAGCAGTTCTTC
cdr3_aa: CASSIGGRRNEQFF
j_call: TRBJ2-1
clone_size: medium-sized
v_call: TRBV19
d_call: TRBD2

cdr3_nt: TGTGCCAGCAGAACTCAACAGGTCATCGCCGGGGAGCTGTTTTTT
cdr3_aa: CASRTQQVIAGELFF
j_call: TRBJ2-2
clone_size: many
v_call: TRBV28
d_call: NA

cdr3_nt: TGTGCCAGCACCCCCCTCGCGAGCACCGGGGAGCTGTTTTTT
cdr3_aa: CASTPLASTGELFF
j_call: TRBJ2-2
clone_size: many
v_call: TRBV7-2
d_call: NA

cdr3_nt: TGTGCCAGCAGCTGGGGGAATGGACAGCAAGAGACCCAGTACTTC
cdr3_aa: CASSWGNGQQETQYF
j_call: TRBJ2-5
clone_size: few
v_call: TRBV5-4
d_call: NA

cdr3_nt: TGTGCCAGCAGGCCAGAACCCTCCTACGAGCAGTACTTC
cdr3_aa: CASRPEPSYEQYF
j_call: TRBJ2-7
clone_size: many
v_call: TRBV28
d_call: NA

cdr3_nt: TGCAGTGCTATGGTCGGCGTCCAAGAGACCCAGTACTTC
cdr3_aa: CSAMVGVQETQYF
j_call: TRBJ2-5
clone_size: few
v_call: TRBV20-1
d_call: NA

cdr3_nt: TGTGCCAGCAGCGCCGGGACAGGGATCAACGAGCAGTACTTC
cdr3_aa: CASSAGTGINEQYF
j_call: TRBJ2-7
clone_size: many
v_call: TRBV28
d_call: TRBD1

cdr3_nt: TGTGCCAGCAGTGAAAGGGGGCACGAGCAGTACTTC
cdr3_aa: CASSERGHEQYF
j_call: TRBJ2-7
clone_size: many
v_call: TRBV2
d_call: TRBD1

cdr3_nt: TGTGCCAGCAGTGCCAGGGGTTGGCGTGGTAACACTGAAGCTTTCTTT
cdr3_aa: CASSARGWRGNTEAFF
j_call: TRBJ1-1
clone_size: many
v_call: TRBV6-1
d_call: NA

cdr3_nt: TGCAGTGCTACCAGATTTTCCTATGGCTACACCTTC
cdr3_aa: CSATRFSYGYTF
j_call: TRBJ1-2
clone_size: many
v_call: TRBV20-1
d_call: NA

cdr3_nt: TGTGCCAGCAGCCCGGCCATGACAACTAATGAAAAACTGTTTTTT
cdr3_aa: CASSPAMTTNEKLFF
j_call: TRBJ1-4
clone_size: many
v_call: TRBV5-5
d_call: NA

cdr3_nt: TGCGCCAGCAGCCAGGGGGACGTGAACACCGGGGAGCTGTTTTTT
cdr3_aa: CASSQGDVNTGELFF
j_call: TRBJ2-2
clone_size: many
v_call: TRBV4-3
d_call: NA